These 10 T cell receptor beta chains originate from one sample sequenced in a study of blood T cell repertoires in COVID-19. Only in-frame clones appear in the TCRdb table, and some are missing; sequencing was by immunoSEQ multiplex PCR. The sample records about 34,000 clones, roughly 85% being singletons. The specimen was peripheral blood. These receptors all stem from a human donor with acute or convalescent COVID-19. The donor label of this sample is uncertain.

This chain uses TRBV3-1 (or the pseudogene TRBV3-2) with TRBJ1-6; D not certain. This CDR3 is 16 amino acids long. Looked up from germline, CDR1 is LGHDT and CDR2 is YNNKEL (reference sequence). The V gene lost 4 bases and the J gene lost 6 bases, with 16 bases spanning the gap. CDR3: CASSLTPDFFNSPLHF. CDR3 nucleotides: TGTGCCAGCAGCCTTACACCAGACTTTTTTAATTCACCCCTCCACTTT.

The rearrangement joins TRBV6-5 to TRBJ1-1; 7 bases map to TRBD1. The V gene end was trimmed by 5 bases and the J gene end by 4 bases; junction bases not matched to a gene: 4. The CDR3 runs to 13 residues. The germline gives CDR1 MNHEY, CDR2 SVGAGI. This chain's CDR3 is CASSMGQLTEAFF. As DNA, the CDR3 is TGTGCCAGCAGTATGGGACAGCTCACTGAAGCTTTCTTT.

V is TRBV28 and J is TRBJ1-1; D is possibly TRBD1 (5 bases). Germline V lookup: CDR1 MDHEN, CDR2 SYDVKM. V lost 6 bases to trimming and J lost 5 bases, with 10 bases between them. The CDR3 totals 12 residues. The CDR3 DNA reads TGTGCCAGCAGGGGGCCTTGGACTGAAGCTTTCTTT. This translates into CASRGPWTEAFF. The full variable domain, in which reference TRBV28 and TRBJ1-1 provide the parts outside the CDR3, is DVKVTQSSRYLVKRTGEKVFLECVQDMDHENMFWYRQDPGLGLRLIYFSYDVKMKEKGDIPEGYSVSREKKERFSLILESASTNQTSMYLCASRGPWTEAFFGQGTRLTVV.

J is TRBJ2-5 and V is TRBV2; TRBD2 aligns across 11 bases. This CDR3 contains 17 residues. V shed 1 base, J shed 1 base, and the junction held 5 bases outside the gene matches. Germline CDR1 SNHLY, CDR2 FYNNEI. CDR3 sequence reads: CASSEGGGTSGQETQYF. The CDR3 nucleotides read TGTGCCAGCAGTGAAGGAGGTGGGACTAGCGGCCAAGAGACCCAGTACTTC.

The chain recombines TRBV18 with TRBJ2-1; TRBD2 agrees at 8 bases. CDR1 and CDR2 (germline): KGHSH, LQKENI. V was pared by 3 bases and J by 5 bases, with 0 bases of the junction left unmatched. The CDR3 extends over 13 amino acids. The CDR3 DNA reads as TGTGCCAGCTCACCCGGGAGGGACAATGAGCAGTTCTTC. It is translated as CASSPGRDNEQFF. The variable domain in full, with the rest retrieved from reference TRBV18 and TRBJ2-1, is NAGVMQNPRHLVRRRGQEARLRCSPMKGHSHVYWYRQLPEEGLKFMVYLQKENIIDESGMPKERFSAEFPKEGPSILRIQQVVRGDSAAYFCASSPGRDNEQFFGPGTRLTVL.

The V and J genes are TRBV10-3 and TRBJ2-3; D might be TRBD2 (7 bases). This CDR3 has 16 amino acids. The V and J ends lost 2 bases and 3 bases respectively, with 15 bases between them. Per the germline V gene, CDR1 is ENHRY and CDR2 is SYGVKD. DNA of the CDR3: TGTGCCATCAGTGAGGAACGGGGGGCCGGGACAGATACGCAGTATTTT. The encoded protein is CAISEERGAGTDTQYF.

The chain joins TRBV11-2 to TRBJ1-2; D is possibly TRBD1 (5 bases). Germline-derived CDR1 and CDR2 are SGHAT and FQNNGV. V was shortened by 3 bases and J by 2 bases, with 7 bases between the two germline ends. The length of the CDR3 is 13 residues. The CDR3, as DNA: TGTGCCAGCAGCTTGGGGCCAAACTATGGCTACACCTTC. This codes for CASSLGPNYGYTF.

The genes are TRBV28 and TRBJ1-6; D is possibly TRBD1 (5 bases). The CDR3 sequence is 14 residues long. V lost 3 bases, J lost 7 bases, and 10 bases lay in between. Looked up from germline, CDR1 is MDHEN and CDR2 is SYDVKM. Here the CDR3 DNA reads TGTGCCAGCAGTTTGGTCAGGGTAAATTCACCCCTCCACTTT. Translation: CASSLVRVNSPLHF.

This chain links TRBV6-5 with TRBJ1-2; no firm D call. This CDR3 is built from 12 residues. V was clipped by 8 bases and J by 2 bases, with 9 bases between them. CDR1 MNHEY and CDR2 SVGAGI come from the germline V gene. The CDR3 protein is CASRGGNYGYTF. DNA for the CDR3: TGTGCCAGCCGGGGAGGGAACTATGGCTACACCTTC.

V and J are TRBV11-2 and TRBJ2-5, with 15 bases fitting TRBD2. There are 13 residues in the CDR3. V shed 5 bases, J shed 11 bases, and the junction held 3 bases outside the gene matches. The germline V gene encodes CDR1 SGHAT and CDR2 FQNNGV. CDR3 in DNA: TGTGCCAGCAGCAGGACTAGCGGGAGGGGGCAGTACTTC. As protein: CASSRTSGRGQYF.